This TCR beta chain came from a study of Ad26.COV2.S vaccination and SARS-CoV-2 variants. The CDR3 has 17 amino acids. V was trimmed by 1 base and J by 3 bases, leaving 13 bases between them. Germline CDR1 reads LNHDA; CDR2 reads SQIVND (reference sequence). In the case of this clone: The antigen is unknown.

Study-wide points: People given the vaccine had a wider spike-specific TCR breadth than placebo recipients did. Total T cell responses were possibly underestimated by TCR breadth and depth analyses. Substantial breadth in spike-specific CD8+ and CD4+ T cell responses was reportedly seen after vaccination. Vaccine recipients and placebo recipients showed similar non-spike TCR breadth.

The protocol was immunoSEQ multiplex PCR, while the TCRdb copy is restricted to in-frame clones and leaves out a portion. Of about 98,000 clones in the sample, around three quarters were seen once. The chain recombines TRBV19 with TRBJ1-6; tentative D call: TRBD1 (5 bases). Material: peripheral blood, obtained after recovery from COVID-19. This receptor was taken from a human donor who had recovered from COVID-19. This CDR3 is CASSIGWGADYNSPLHF. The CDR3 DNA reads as TGTGCCAGTAGTATAGGTTGGGGCGCGGACTATAATTCACCCCTCCACTTT.